The text below deals with one TCR beta chain. This clonotype was found a few times. Its antigen is still unknown. No quality values exist for individual bases; no much larger clone is one base distant. This sample is drawn from a study of human T cells and chemical hapten exposure (dated by TCRdb to 2020 to 2022). For the study in its entirety: For sensitization, 2% DPC in acetone was applied to a 2 cm by 2 cm area of upper inner arm skin. Throughout the study period of about 25 weeks, patients also received therapeutic DPC doses to the scalp every week. Peripheral blood TCR repertoire changes were tracked in vivo in alopecia patients during primary and secondary sensitization to the hapten diphenylcyclopropenone (DPC). The patient cohort, mostly female, included alopecia areata with under or over 50% scalp involvement, alopecia totalis and alopecia universalis. Blood was sampled from patients pre-sensitization (week 0) and at 2, 6 and about 24 weeks after DPC sensitization. For TCR sequencing, blood came from 25 to 35 alopecia patients at anywhere from one to four time points (pre-sensitization, 2, 6 and 24 weeks). Libraries were combined into a pool for sequencing, and differences in TCR yield between samples came mainly from small differences in library volumes within the pool. Patch tests used Finn chambers with 0.01% DPC on the upper back, scored after 6 days by International Contact Dermatitis Research Group standards.

Including the terminal cysteine and phenylalanine, the CDR3 comprises 14 residues. The kept DNA is CDR3 alone, 42 bases in frame from the first base. The germline V gene provides CDR1 SGHAT and CDR2 FQNNGV. Compared with germline, V lacks 8 bases and J lacks 2 bases; bases without a gene match: 6. The paper's findings and limits, for the study overall: Alopecia, a presumed autoimmune disease, was present in all patients, so the immune response of the patients might differ from that of healthy individuals. Repeated subsampling changed both the strength of the expansion versus patch-test correlation and the threshold at which that correlation became significant. DPC sensitization did not change the number of TCRs with a frequency above 1 in 1000, and there was no evidence of changes in global repertoire structure. Patch test score was positively correlated with the number of PT1 expanded TCRs, with significance at thresholds 8, 16 and 32 but not at 4. Expanded TCRs formed significantly more large CDR3 similarity clusters than pre-sensitization or healthy control sets, consistent with antigen-driven responses.

The library relied on RACE. This sample was sequenced with a NextSeq 500. During library preparation, unique molecular identifiers were attached to individual cDNA molecules so that TCRs could be counted in a quantitative, reproducible way. Each blood RNA sample was used to sequence both TCR alpha and TCR beta chains. In the original analysis: The median number of TCRs per sample was approximately 98,000, ranging from about 23,224 to 700,000. V, J and CDR3 annotation of the TCR reads was performed with the Decombinator software suite. Every sample was subsampled to the same number of TCRs (28,000) for the PS versus PT1 abundance plots. Expanded TCRs were defined as absent before sensitization and observed at least eight times at the 2-week time point. TCRdb took the public reads, trimmed them with fastp at Q25, ran MiXCR for clone calling and kept in-frame beta chains. Identical CDR3 protein sequences are pooled into one entry, listed with their most common genes and DNA. TCRdb's processing, not the authors', yielded these V and J calls. This sample comprises tens of thousands of distinct CDR3 sequences, about 10% of them detected only once. Approximately 5.9% of the sample is taken by the ten largest.

In light of the paper, this sample's time point label describes: pre-sensitization, week 0. The treatment or condition label of this sample denotes: therapeutic diphenylcyclopropenone sensitization with weekly scalp DPC. At each patch-test visit, blood was drawn before the patch test was applied. To be eligible, patients had to be aged 18 to 70, diagnosed with alopecia and judged suitable for DPC therapy, while pregnant patients were excluded. Total RNA was extracted from unfractionated whole blood that had been collected in Tempus Blood RNA tubes. The sample was whole blood, taken in connection with sensitization to the hapten diphenylcyclopropenone (DPC). The clonotype comes from a man under 40 with alopecia areata. Some clones in this sample may be carry-over from other donors' samples. The rearrangement combines TRBV11-2 with TRBJ2-7, and 10 junctional nucleotides match TRBD2. The CDR3 region: CASSGLAVPYEQYF. The DNA sequence is as follows: TGTGCCAGCTCCGGACTAGCGGTCCCCTACGAGCAGTACTTC. The full variable domain, completed from the reference TRBV11-2 and TRBJ2-7 proteins outside the CDR3, reads EAGVAQSPRYKIIEKRQSVAFWCNPISGHATLYWYQQILGQGPKLLIQFQNNGVVDDSQLPKDRFSAERLKGVDSTLKIQPAKLEDSAVYLCASSGLAVPYEQYFGPGTRLTVT.